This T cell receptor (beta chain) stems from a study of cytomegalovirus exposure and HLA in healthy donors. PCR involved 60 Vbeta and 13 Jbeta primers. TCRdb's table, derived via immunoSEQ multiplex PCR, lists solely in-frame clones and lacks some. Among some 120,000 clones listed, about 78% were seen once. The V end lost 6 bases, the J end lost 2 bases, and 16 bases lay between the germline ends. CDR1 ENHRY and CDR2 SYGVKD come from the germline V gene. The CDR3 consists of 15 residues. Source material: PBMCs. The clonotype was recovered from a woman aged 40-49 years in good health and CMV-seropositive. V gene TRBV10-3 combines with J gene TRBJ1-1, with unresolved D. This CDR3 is CAIRGIGGLNTEAFF. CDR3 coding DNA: TGTGCCATCAGGGGAATAGGCGGACTAAACACTGAAGCTTTCTTT.